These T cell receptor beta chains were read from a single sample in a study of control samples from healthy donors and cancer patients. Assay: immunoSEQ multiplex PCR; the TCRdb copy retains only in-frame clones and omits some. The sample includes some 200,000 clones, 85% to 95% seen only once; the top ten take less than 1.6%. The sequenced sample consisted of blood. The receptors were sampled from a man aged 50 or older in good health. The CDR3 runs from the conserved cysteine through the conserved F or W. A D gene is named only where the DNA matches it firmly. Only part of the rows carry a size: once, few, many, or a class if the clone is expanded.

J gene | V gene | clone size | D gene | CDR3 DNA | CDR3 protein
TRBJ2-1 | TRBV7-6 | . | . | TGTGCCAGCAGCTTAGCGTCCTCGAGCTCCTACAATGAGCAGTTCTTC | CASSLASSSSYNEQFF
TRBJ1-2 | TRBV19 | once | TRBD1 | TGTGCCAGTAGTAGGACAGGGATAAACTATGGCTACACCTTC | CASSRTGINYGYTF
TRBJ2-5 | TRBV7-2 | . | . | TGTGCCAGCAGCATCAATCAAGAGACCCAGTACTTC | CASSINQETQYF
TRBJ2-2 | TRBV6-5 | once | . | TGTGCCAGCAAGGGGACCCCCGGGGAGCTGTTTTTT | CASKGTPGELFF
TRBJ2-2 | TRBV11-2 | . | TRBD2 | TGTGCCAGCAGCTCTCTCGGGGGGGGCACGACCGGGGAGCTGTTTTTT | CASSSLGGGTTGELFF
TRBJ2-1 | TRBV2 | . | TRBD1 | TGTGCCAGCACCGACAGGGGCAATGAGCAGTTCTTC | CASTDRGNEQFF
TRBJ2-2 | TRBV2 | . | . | TGTGCCAGCAGTCCTCAGAGTCTCGGGGAGCTGTTTTTT | CASSPQSLGELFF
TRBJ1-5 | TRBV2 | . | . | TGTGCCAGCAGTGAGGTTCTACCGGTAGTCAATCAGCCCCAGCATTTT | CASSEVLPVVNQPQHF
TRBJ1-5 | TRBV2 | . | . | TGTGCCAGCAGTAAAGAAACTTATAGCAATCAGCCCCAGCATTTT | CASSKETYSNQPQHF
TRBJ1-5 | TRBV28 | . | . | TGTGCCAGCAGTTTAAAAGGGGCAAAATCTTATAGCAATCAGCCCCAGCATTTT | CASSLKGAKSYSNQPQHF
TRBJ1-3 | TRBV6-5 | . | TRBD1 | TGTGCCAGCCGGGGGGGGACAGGGGCTGGAAACACCATATATTTT | CASRGGTGAGNTIYF
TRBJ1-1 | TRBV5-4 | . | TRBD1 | TGTGCCAGCAGCTACCCGACAGGGAACAACCATGAAGCTTTCTTT | CASSYPTGNNHEAFF
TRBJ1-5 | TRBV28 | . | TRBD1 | TGTGCCAGCCGGGACAGGGCCGAGTTTGGTCAGCCCCAGCATTTT | CASRDRAEFGQPQHF
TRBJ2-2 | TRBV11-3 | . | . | TGTGCCAGCAGCTCAGCCGGGGAGCTGTTTTTT | CASSSAGELFF
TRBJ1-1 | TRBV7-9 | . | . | TGTGCCAGCAGGAACGGGGATATGAACACTGAAGCTTTCTTT | CASRNGDMNTEAFF
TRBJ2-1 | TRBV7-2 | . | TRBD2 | TGTGCCAGCAGCCCTAGCGGGGGGAGCTCCTACAATGAGCAGTTCTTC | CASSPSGGSSYNEQFF
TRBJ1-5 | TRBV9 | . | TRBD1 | TGTGCCAGCAGCCTCGACAGGGGCGGCCAGCCCCAGCATTTT | CASSLDRGGQPQHF
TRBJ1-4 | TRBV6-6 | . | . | TGTGCCAGCAGTCCGGCCGAAAAACTGTTTTTT | CASSPAEKLFF
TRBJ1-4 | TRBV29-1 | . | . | TGCAGCGTCGGTCTGGACAAGGGTATTGAAGGAAAACTGTTTTTT | CSVGLDKGIEGKLFF
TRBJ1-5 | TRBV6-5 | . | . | TGTGCCAGCAGAAGTGGGGATCAGCCCCAGCATTTT | CASRSGDQPQHF
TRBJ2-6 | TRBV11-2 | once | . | TGTGCCAGCAGCATCCCGAGCTCTGGGGCCAACGTCCTGACTTTC | CASSIPSSGANVLTF
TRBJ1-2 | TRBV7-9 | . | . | TGTGCCAGCAGCTTTCCGCCACGGACTCTTGCAAGCGGGGGCTACACCTTC | CASSFPPRTLASGGYTF
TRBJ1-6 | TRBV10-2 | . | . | TGCGCCAGCAGTCCGGGCCTCTTGGATTCACCCCTCCACTTT | CASSPGLLDSPLHF
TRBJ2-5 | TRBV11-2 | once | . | TGTGCCAGCAGCTTAGGGCAGCAAGAGACCCAGTACTTC | CASSLGQQETQYF
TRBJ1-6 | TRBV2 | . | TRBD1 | TGTGCCAGCACCGGGACAGGGAATTCACCCCTCCACTTT | CASTGTGNSPLHF
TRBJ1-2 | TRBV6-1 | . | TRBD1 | TGTGCCAGCAGTGAAACAGGGGTGGGCTATGGCTACACCTTC | CASSETGVGYGYTF
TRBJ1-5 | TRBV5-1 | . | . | TGCGCCAGCAGTCTGGAGGGGGGCGGGCCCCAGCATTTT | CASSLEGGGPQHF
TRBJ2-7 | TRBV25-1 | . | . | TGTGCCAGCAGTGAACGGGCCAACTTCTACGAGCAGTACTTC | CASSERANFYEQYF
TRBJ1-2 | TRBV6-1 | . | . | TGTGCCAGCAGTGAAGTTGACAGAAACTATGGCTACACCTTC | CASSEVDRNYGYTF
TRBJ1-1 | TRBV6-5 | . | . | TGTGCCAGCAGTTCTGGGCAGCTTAACACTGAAGCTTTCTTT | CASSSGQLNTEAFF
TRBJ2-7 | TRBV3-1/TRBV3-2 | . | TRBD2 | TGTGCCAGCAGCCAGGGGAGCGGGGGCGAGCAGTACTTC | CASSQGSGGEQYF
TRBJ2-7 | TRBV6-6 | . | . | TGTGCCAGCAGTGGAACAGGGGACTGGTCTACCTACGAGCAGTACTTC | CASSGTGDWSTYEQYF
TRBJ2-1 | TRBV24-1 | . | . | TGTGCCACCAGTGAGGGACGGGGTTACAATGAGCAGTTCTTC | CATSEGRGYNEQFF
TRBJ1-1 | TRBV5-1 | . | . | TGCGCCAGCAGCTTGGGGCCCACTGAAGCTTTCTTT | CASSLGPTEAFF
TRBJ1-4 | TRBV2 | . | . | TGTGCCAGCAGATGGGGGGAAGATGAAAAACTGTTTTTT | CASRWGEDEKLFF
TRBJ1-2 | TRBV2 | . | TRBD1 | TGTGCCAGCAGGGACAGGCGGGACTATGGCTACACCTTC | CASRDRRDYGYTF
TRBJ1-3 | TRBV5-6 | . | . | TGTGCCAGCAGCTCAGGCATTTCTGGAAACACCATATATTTT | CASSSGISGNTIYF
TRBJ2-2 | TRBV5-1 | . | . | TGCGCCAGCAGCGCGCTAGCGAGGACCGGGGAGCTGTTTTTT | CASSALARTGELFF
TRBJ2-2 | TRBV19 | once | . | TGTGCCAGTAGTATGCCCGGGAGAGGTACCGGGGAGCTGTTTTTT | CASSMPGRGTGELFF
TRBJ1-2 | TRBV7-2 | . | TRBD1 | TGTGCCAGCAGCCCTCAGACAGGGTCGGGCTACACCTTC | CASSPQTGSGYTF
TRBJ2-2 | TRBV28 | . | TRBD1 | TGTGCCAGCAGTCCACTGAAATTTTTAGGGGGCTTGGACACCGGGGAGCTGTTTTTT | CASSPLKFLGGLDTGELFF
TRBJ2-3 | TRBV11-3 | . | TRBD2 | TGTGCCAGCAGCTTGGGGCGGGGGGGAGATACGCAGTATTTT | CASSLGRGGDTQYF
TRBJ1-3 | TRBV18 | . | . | TGTGCCAGCTCACCCGCAGAGGCTGGAAACACCATATATTTT | CASSPAEAGNTIYF
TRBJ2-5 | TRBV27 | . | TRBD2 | TGTGCCAGCAGAAGGACTAGCGGGTGGGAGACCCAGTACTTC | CASRRTSGWETQYF
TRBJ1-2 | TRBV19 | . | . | TGTGCCAGTAGTTCTTGGTTTGGGGCTAACTATGGCTACACCTTC | CASSSWFGANYGYTF
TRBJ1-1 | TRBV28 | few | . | TGTGCCAGCAGTTTCTCAGGTATGAAGGTGAACACTGAAGCTTTCTTT | CASSFSGMKVNTEAFF
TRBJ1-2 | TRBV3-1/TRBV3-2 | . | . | TGTGCCAGCAGCCAAGGGGGGCGGGGGCTCTATGGCTACACCTTC | CASSQGGRGLYGYTF
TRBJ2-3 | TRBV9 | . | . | TGTGCCAGCAGCCCAACCGGGACTAGCACAGATACGCAGTATTTT | CASSPTGTSTDTQYF
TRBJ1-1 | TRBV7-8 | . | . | TGTGCCAGCAGCTTAGGAACGAACACTGAAGCTTTCTTT | CASSLGTNTEAFF
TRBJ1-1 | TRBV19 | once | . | TGTGCCAGTGGCAGGGCCGTGAACACTGAAGCTTTCTTT | CASGRAVNTEAFF
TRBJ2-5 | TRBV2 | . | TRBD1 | TGTGCCAGTGAAGACAGGGGGCGGGAGACCCAGTACTTC | CASEDRGRETQYF
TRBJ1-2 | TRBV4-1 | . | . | TGCGCCAGCAGCGTAGGCGAGGCCCACTACACCTTC | CASSVGEAHYTF
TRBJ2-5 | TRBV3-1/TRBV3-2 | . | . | TGTGCCAGCAGCCCCCCTAAAAGTTTCGAAGGGACCCAGTACTTC | CASSPPKSFEGTQYF
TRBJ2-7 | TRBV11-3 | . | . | TGTGCCAGCAGCTTAGATATTGGGGGCTCCGGGGAGCAGTACTTC | CASSLDIGGSGEQYF
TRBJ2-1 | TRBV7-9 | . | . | TGTGCCAGCCGACGGGCATACAATGAGCAGTTCTTC | CASRRAYNEQFF
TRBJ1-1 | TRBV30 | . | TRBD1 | TGTGCCTGGAGTGGACAGGGGGACACTGAAGCTTTCTTT | CAWSGQGDTEAFF
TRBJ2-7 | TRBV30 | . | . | TGTGCCTGGAGTGTACCCGGACTACTCTACGAGCAGTACTTC | CAWSVPGLLYEQYF
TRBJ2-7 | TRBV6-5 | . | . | TGTGCCAGCAGTCCCTCTGGACTAACCTACGAGCAGTACTTC | CASSPSGLTYEQYF